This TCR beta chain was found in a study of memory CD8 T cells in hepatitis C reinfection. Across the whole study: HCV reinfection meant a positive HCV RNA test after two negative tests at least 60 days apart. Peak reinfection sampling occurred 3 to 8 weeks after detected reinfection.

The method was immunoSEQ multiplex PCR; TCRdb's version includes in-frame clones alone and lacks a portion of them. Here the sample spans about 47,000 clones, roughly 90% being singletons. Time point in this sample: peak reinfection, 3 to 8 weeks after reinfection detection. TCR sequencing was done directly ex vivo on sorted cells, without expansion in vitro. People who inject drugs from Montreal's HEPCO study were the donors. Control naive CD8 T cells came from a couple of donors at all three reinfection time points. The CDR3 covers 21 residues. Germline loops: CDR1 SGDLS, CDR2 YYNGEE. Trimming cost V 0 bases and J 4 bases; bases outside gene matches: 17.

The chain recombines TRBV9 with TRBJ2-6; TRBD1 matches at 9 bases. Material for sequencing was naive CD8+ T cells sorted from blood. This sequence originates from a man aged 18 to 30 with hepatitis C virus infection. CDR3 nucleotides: TGTGCCAGCAGCGTAGCTGTCCGGGACAGGGAACTGGTGGCCGGGGCCAACGTCCTGACTTTC. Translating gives CASSVAVRDRELVAGANVLTF.